The 31 T cell receptor beta chains below were found in one sample sequenced in a study of STAT3 mutations in large granular lymphocyte leukemia. The study, taken as a whole, reports: Every T-cell large granular lymphocyte leukemia patient had at least one immunodominant TCR beta clonotype.

Sequencing used immunoSEQ multiplex PCR; TCRdb keeps in-frame clones, though not all of them. The sample yields over 10,000 clones, about 76% seen once. Antigen specificity for these receptors is unknown. Sequenced material: peripheral blood mononuclear cells. The source of these receptors is a man in his 60s with T-cell large granular lymphocyte leukemia. Some clones in this sample may be carry-over from other donors' samples.

The gene calls are TRBV25-1 and TRBJ1-1; D is unresolved. The CDR3 is made up of 13 amino acids. CDR1 MGHDK and CDR2 SYGVNS come from the germline V gene. Trimming removed 4 bases from V and 3 bases from J, with 9 bases in between. CDR3 coding DNA: TGTGCCAGCAGTGGTTACCGGGACACTGAAGCTTTCTTT. This gives the protein CASSGYRDTEAFF. The full variable domain, completed using reference TRBV25-1 and TRBJ1-1, is EADIYQTPRYLVIGTGKKITLECSQTMGHDKMYWYQQDPGMELHLIHYSYGVNSTEKGDLSSESTVSRIRTEHFPLTLESARPSHTSQYLCASSGYRDTEAFFGQGTRLTVV.

This rearrangement joins TRBV7-6 to TRBJ2-5; a weak D match, TRBD1 (7 bases). CDR3 length: 15 residues. Between the trimmed V and J ends, which lost 6 bases and 5 bases, there was a span of 19 bases. CDR1 SGHVS and CDR2 FNYEAQ come from the germline V gene. CDR3 region: CASRLQGSSGETQYF. CDR3 nucleotides: TGTGCCAGCAGGCTACAGGGGAGCAGCGGGGAGACCCAGTACTTC.

The chain uses TRBV6-6 and TRBJ1-5, with 7 positions matching TRBD1. The CDR3 loop spans 15 amino acids. Germline V gene lookup returns CDR1 MNHNY and CDR2 SVGAGI (reference sequence). The V segment lost 4 bases and the J segment 0 bases; nucleotides outside the gene matches: 3. CDR3 loop: CASSFGQASNQPQHF. The CDR3 nucleotides are TGTGCCAGCAGTTTCGGACAGGCTAGCAATCAGCCCCAGCATTTT.

V gene TRBV9 combines with J gene TRBJ2-5; 7 bases align to TRBD1. Looked up from germline, CDR1 is SGDLS and CDR2 is YYNGEE. V lost 0 bases to trimming and J lost 5 bases; unmatched junction nucleotides: 7. The CDR3 length is 15 residues. The CDR3 region is CASSVGGGDGETQYF. CDR3 in DNA: TGTGCCAGCAGCGTAGGAGGGGGCGATGGGGAGACCCAGTACTTC.

The chain uses TRBV5-1 and TRBJ1-4; perhaps TRBD1 as D (5 bases). This CDR3 has 15 residues. CDR1 and CDR2 from the germline V gene are SGHRS and YFSETQ. V was pared by 1 base and J by 8 bases, with 15 bases between. The CDR3 nucleotides read TGCGCCAGCAGCTTGAACGGAGGGGCGCAGGAAAAACTGTTTTTT. It specifies CASSLNGGAQEKLFF.

This clone has a single count. The rearrangement uses TRBV12-5 and TRBJ1-1; no clear D gene. V shed 7 bases and J shed 8 bases, with 8 bases lying between them. This CDR3 spans 10 amino acids. Germline CDR1 and CDR2: LGHNT and FRNRAP. The CDR3, as DNA: TGTGCTAGTGCCCTAACCGAAGCTTTCTTT. This encodes CASALTEAFF.

This clone was recorded only once. The rearrangement links TRBV13 to TRBJ1-1, with 12 bases identical to TRBD1. The CDR3 has 16 residues. Germline CDR1 reads PRHDT; CDR2 reads FYEKMQ (reference sequence). The V and J ends lost 4 bases and 5 bases, in that order; junction bases with no gene match: 8. CDR3: CASSYPGTGGDTEAFF. The CDR3 nucleotides are TGTGCCAGCAGCTACCCCGGGACAGGGGGCGATACTGAAGCTTTCTTT.

The chain has TRBV5-1 and TRBJ2-7; 9 bases map to TRBD1. V shed 0 bases, J shed 2 bases, and the junction held 6 bases outside the gene matches. This CDR3 has 16 residues. Germline CDR1 reads SGHRS; CDR2 reads YFSETQ. The CDR3 spells CASSLAPGQGTYEQYF. The CDR3 nucleotides are TGCGCCAGCAGCTTGGCTCCGGGACAGGGAACCTACGAGCAGTACTTC.

V and J are TRBV5-4 and TRBJ2-3; D possibly corresponds to TRBD2 (7 bases). The CDR3 is 16 residues long. Germline loops: CDR1 SGHNT, CDR2 YYREEE (reference sequence). V dropped 0 bases and J dropped 3 bases, with 14 bases sitting between them. The CDR3: CASSLEGGPITDTQYF. The CDR3 bases are TGTGCCAGCAGCTTGGAGGGGGGGCCTATAACAGATACGCAGTATTTT. Variable domain in full (rest from reference TRBV5-4 and TRBJ2-3): ETGVTQSPTHLIKTRGQQVTLRCSSQSGHNTVSWYQQALGQGPQFIFQYYREEENGRGNFPPRFSGLQFPNYSSELNVNALELDDSALYLCASSLEGGPITDTQYFGPGTRLTVL.

Here the CDR3 reads CASSGQTGDRETQYF. DNA for the CDR3: TGTGCCAGCAGTGGCCAGACAGGGGATAGAGAGACCCAGTACTTC. The chain couples TRBV28 to TRBJ2-5; TRBD1 matches at 8 bases. The CDR3 totals 15 residues. Germline loops: CDR1 MDHEN, CDR2 SYDVKM. The junction had 9 bases not matched to a gene; V was cut back by 5 bases and J by 4 bases.

The chain employs TRBV29-1 and TRBJ1-2; D unresolved. Per germline, CDR1 SQVTM and CDR2 ANQGSEA. The CDR3 has 12 amino acids. Trimming shortened V by 4 bases and J by 5 bases, and 11 bases separated the two germline ends. CDR3 residues: CSVAIGVYGYTF. CDR3 nucleotides: TGCAGCGTTGCAATAGGTGTGTATGGCTACACCTTC.

This clone was detected a few times. This rearrangement joins TRBV7-2 to TRBJ2-7; TRBD2 matches 11 bases. Germline CDR1 SGHTA, CDR2 FQGNSA. The CDR3 has 15 amino acids. The V and J ends lost 5 bases and 1 base, in that order; junction bases with no gene match: 4. In nucleotides, the CDR3 is TGTGCCAGCAGCGTACGGACTAGCGGGTCCTACGAGCAGTACTTC. It is translated as CASSVRTSGSYEQYF.

J is TRBJ2-7 and V is TRBV6-5; TRBD2 might be the D (5 bases). CDR1 MNHEY and CDR2 SVGAGI come from the germline V gene. V lost 3 bases and J 2 bases, leaving 11 bases between the germline ends. The CDR3 extends over 14 amino acids. The CDR3 protein is CASSYPRAPYEQYF. DNA for the CDR3: TGTGCCAGCAGTTATCCGCGGGCTCCCTACGAGCAGTACTTC.

The rearrangement joins TRBV30 to TRBJ1-1; D gene unclear. Germline values: CDR1 GTSNPN, CDR2 SVGIG (reference sequence). This CDR3 has 12 amino acids. Trimming removed 8 bases from V and 0 bases from J, with 10 bases in between. In nucleotides, the CDR3 is TGTGCCGAGTCACCGCTGAACACTGAAGCTTTCTTT. Its protein is CAESPLNTEAFF.

The rearrangement links TRBV9 to TRBJ2-3; D uncertain. V lost 0 bases to trimming and J lost 0 bases, with 11 bases between them. CDR1 and CDR2 from the germline V gene are SGDLS and YYNGEE. The CDR3 consists of 16 residues. The CDR3 region has the DNA TGTGCCAGCAGCGTAGGCGTGACCTCAAGCACAGATACGCAGTATTTT. Its protein is CASSVGVTSSTDTQYF.

V gene TRBV19 combines with J gene TRBJ1-3, with D tentatively TRBD1 (5 bases). The V and J ends lost 7 bases and 1 base respectively, with 8 bases between them. CDR3 length equals 13 residues. Germline assignment: CDR1 LNHDA and CDR2 SQIVND (reference sequence). CDR3 sequence reads: CASTGLSGNTIYF. CDR3 in DNA: TGTGCCAGTACAGGGTTGTCTGGAAACACCATATATTTT.

This sequence joins TRBV19 and TRBJ1-1; perhaps TRBD1 as D (6 bases). The germline V and J ends were trimmed by 8 bases and 5 bases, with 18 bases remaining between them. CDR1 LNHDA and CDR2 SQIVND come from the germline V gene (reference sequence). The CDR3 is 14 residues long. CDR3 in DNA: TGTGCCAGTGTCAGTTTAACAGGGCAGACTGAAGCTTTCTTT. Translated, it gives CASVSLTGQTEAFF.

The rearrangement uses TRBV6-5 and TRBJ1-1; D ambiguous. The ends were cut back, 0 bases at V and 2 bases at J, with 4 bases in the middle. Per germline, CDR1 MNHEY and CDR2 SVGAGI. The CDR3 contains 13 residues. CDR3 loop: CASSYSSNTEAFF. As DNA, the CDR3 is TGTGCCAGCAGTTACTCGAGCAACACTGAAGCTTTCTTT.

The rearrangement links TRBV7-9 to TRBJ2-1; 12 bases are a match to TRBD2. Germline V gives CDR1 SEHNR, CDR2 FQNEAQ (reference sequence). The CDR3 has 15 amino acids. V shed 4 bases and J 4 bases; nucleotides not matched to a gene: 2. CDR3 nucleotides: TGTGCCAGCAGCTCCGGGACTAGCGGGTACAATGAGCAGTTCTTC. Translating gives CASSSGTSGYNEQFF. Full variable domain (outside the CDR3, taken from reference TRBV7-9 and TRBJ2-1): DTGVSQNPRHKITKRGQNVTFRCDPISEHNRLYWYRQTLGQGPEFLTYFQNEAQLEKSRLLSDRFSAERPKGSFSTLEIQRTEQGDSAMYLCASSSGTSGYNEQFFGPGTRLTVL.

The gene calls are TRBV2 and TRBJ1-1; D is unclear. The germline V gene encodes CDR1 SNHLY and CDR2 FYNNEI. This CDR3 is 11 amino acids long. Trimming left V 4 bases short and J 6 bases short, with 6 bases between. Here the CDR3 reads CASSVAAEAFF. In DNA, the CDR3 is TGTGCCAGCAGTGTGGCAGCTGAAGCTTTCTTT.

V is TRBV5-4 and J is TRBJ2-7, with D possibly matching TRBD2 (7 bases). The CDR3 extends over 17 amino acids. V gave up 6 bases and J gave up 5 bases, with 27 bases separating them. Germline values: CDR1 SGHNT, CDR2 YYREEE (reference sequence). The CDR3 region is CASTAGGGGQLKNEQYF. The CDR3, as DNA: TGTGCCAGCACCGCCGGTGGGGGGGGCCAACTTAAGAACGAGCAGTACTTC.

The V gene is TRBV12-5, the J gene TRBJ2-3, with D unclear. Deletions cut 6 bases from V and 1 base from J, with 17 bases between. CDR3 length: 16 residues. The germline CDR1 and CDR2 sequences are LGHNT and FRNRAP. CDR3 protein: CASGLFFDVGTDTQYF. The DNA of the CDR3 is TGTGCTAGTGGCCTCTTTTTCGATGTAGGCACAGATACGCAGTATTTT.

The rearrangement joins TRBV30 to TRBJ1-2; D perhaps matches TRBD1 (6 bases). The CDR3 loop spans 13 amino acids. CDR1 and CDR2 from the germline V gene are GTSNPN and SVGIG (reference sequence). V dropped 3 bases and J dropped 6 bases, with 14 bases sitting between them. CDR3 amino acids: CAWSLLQGNGYTF. CDR3 bases: TGTGCCTGGAGCTTATTACAGGGCAATGGCTACACCTTC. Full variable domain (remainder filled in from reference TRBV30 and TRBJ1-2): SQTIHQWPATLVQPVGSPLSLECTVEGTSNPNLYWYRQAAGRGLQLLFYSVGIGQISSEVPQNLSASRPQDRQFILSSKKLLLSDSGFYLCAWSLLQGNGYTFGSGTRLTVV.

This chain uses TRBV27 with TRBJ2-1; 12 positions agree with TRBD2. Per the germline V gene, CDR1 is MNHEY and CDR2 is SMNVEV (reference sequence). J was trimmed by 9 bases and V by 1 base; bases with no gene match: 7. The CDR3 is 16 residues long. Written as DNA, the CDR3 is TGTGCCAGCAGTTTATTTTCACTAGCGGGAGGTCTTGAGCAGTTCTTC. This sequence encodes CASSLFSLAGGLEQFF.

The rearrangement joins TRBV4-1 to TRBJ1-5; D may be TRBD1 (5 bases). V was pared by 4 bases and J by 4 bases, with 8 bases between. CDR3 size: 13 residues. Germline V CDR1 and CDR2: MGHRA, YSYEKL. The DNA for the CDR3 is TGCGCCAGCAGCCCGGGGCTGAATCAGCCCCAGCATTTT. Protein product: CASSPGLNQPQHF.

The chain combines TRBV5-6 with TRBJ1-2; possible D gene TRBD1, 5 bases. The V end was cut by 4 bases, the J end by 4 bases, with 17 bases between. This CDR3 region has 15 residues. Germline lookup yields CDR1 SGHDT and CDR2 YYEEEE. CDR3 region: CASSPTRDFIYGYTF. CDR3 nucleotides: TGTGCCAGCAGCCCGACTCGGGACTTTATCTATGGCTACACCTTC.

J is TRBJ1-2 and V is TRBV30; TRBD1 might be the D (5 bases). Germline V gene data show CDR1 as GTSNPN and CDR2 as SVGIG (reference sequence). The CDR3 sequence is 13 residues long. With 5 bases removed from V and 2 bases from J, the gap between germline ends came to 12 bases. The CDR3 here is CAWGGDLNYGYTF. The CDR3 DNA follows: TGTGCCTGGGGGGGAGATCTAAACTATGGCTACACCTTC.

The gene calls are TRBV5-4 and TRBJ2-7; TRBD1 agrees at 8 bases. Germline CDR1 reads SGHNT; CDR2 reads YYREEE (reference sequence). This CDR3 comprises 15 residues. The V gene end was trimmed by 4 bases and the J gene end by 2 bases; junction bases not matched to a gene: 8. CDR3 DNA sequence: TGTGCCAGCAGCCCAGGGGGCGCGGAAACCTACGAGCAGTACTTC. Translated, it gives CASSPGGAETYEQYF.

The rearrangement uses TRBV10-3 and TRBJ1-2; no definite D call. CDR1 is ENHRY, CDR2 SYGVKD, per germline. CDR3 size: 16 residues. The V gene lost 8 bases and the J gene lost 8 bases, with 27 bases spanning the gap. The CDR3 protein is CAIFEGDPAKGVGYTF. The DNA for the CDR3 is TGTGCCATCTTCGAGGGCGATCCGGCGAAGGGTGTAGGCTACACCTTC.

The gene calls are TRBV2 and TRBJ2-7; D gene unclear. V was pared by 3 bases and J by 3 bases, with 6 bases between. In germline, CDR1 is SNHLY, CDR2 FYNNEI. The CDR3 is made up of 12 amino acids. CDR3 in DNA: TGTGCCAGCAGTGATATAGGCTACGAGCAGTACTTC. This translates into CASSDIGYEQYF.

This chain joins TRBV11-2 and TRBJ1-1; no reliable D call. Between the trimmed V and J ends, which lost 1 base and 4 bases, there was a span of 13 bases. CDR1 and CDR2 (germline): SGHAT, FQNNGV. The CDR3 has 15 amino acids. CDR3 DNA sequence: TGTGCCAGCAGCTTAGTTCGGGGTCGGGGCACTGAAGCTTTCTTT. Translation: CASSLVRGRGTEAFF.